This T cell receptor (beta chain) was profiled in a study of cytomegalovirus exposure and HLA in healthy donors. V shed 0 bases, J shed 8 bases, and the junction held 2 bases outside the gene matches. The CDR3 is 14 residues long. Germline assignment: CDR1 SGHVS and CDR2 FQNEAQ. Using immunoSEQ multiplex PCR, the repertoire was profiled, and TCRdb retains in-frame clones only, with some absent. The sample has about 160,000 clones; around 96% are singletons. The TCR comes from a woman under 30 in good health and CMV-seronegative. The gene calls are TRBV7-8 and TRBJ1-2, with 11 bases that match TRBD1. The specimen sequenced was PBMCs. Here the CDR3 DNA reads TGTGCCAGCAGCTTAGCGGGACAGGGGGGCGGCTACACCTTC. This encodes CASSLAGQGGGYTF.